The clone carrying this T cell receptor beta chain was picked up a small number of times. Donors consisted of healthy bone marrow donors. Researchers ran the PCR with 60 Vbeta and 13 Jbeta primers. Profiling relied on immunoSEQ multiplex PCR, and the TCRdb table lists in-frame clones only, not all of them. The sample includes about 150,000 clones, about three quarters of them seen just once. These data are taken from a study of cytomegalovirus exposure and HLA in healthy donors. The CDR3 is made up of 15 amino acids. Germline CDR1 is SGHNT and CDR2 is YYREEE (reference sequence). The V and J ends lost 4 bases and 3 bases respectively, with 14 bases between them.

The chain employs TRBV5-4 and TRBJ1-5; no definite D call. Sequencing was performed on PBMCs. This sequence was found in a man younger than 40 in good health and CMV-seropositive. DNA of the CDR3: TGTGCCAGCAGCCAAGACCGGGGTTCCAATCAGCCCCAGCATTTT. Translation: CASSQDRGSNQPQHF.